One TCR beta chain is described in this entry. The data were taken from a study of regulatory T cells in long-lasting Graves disease. Libraries of TCR beta came from iRepertoire HTBI primers plus Arm-PCR of CDR3 regions. From the multiplex PCR reads, TCRdb called clonotypes with MiXCR, one entry per CDR3 protein. The repertoire has more than 450,000 distinct CDR3 sequences, 15% to 20% of them found once; the top ten carry less than 15%. V gave up 6 bases and J gave up 7 bases, with 13 bases separating them. The CDR3 loop spans 13 amino acids. The germline CDR1 and CDR2 sequences are MDHEN and SYDVKM. Time point meaning: newly diagnosed GD, antithyroid drugs for less than 3 months. From RNA extracted from PBMCs, the TCR library was made. The same data also went into a second study, on T cells in Graves' hyperthyroidism and ophthalmopathy.

This sequence was found in a man aged 40-55 years with Graves disease. The J gene is TRBJ2-1, the V gene TRBV28; TRBD2 is a possible D gene (6 bases). This material consisted of peripheral blood mononuclear cells (PBMCs), taken at new diagnosis, from a patient treated with antithyroid drugs. The CDR3 nucleotides are TGTGCCAGCAGCTTAAAACGGGGGAATGAGCAGTTCTTC. Its protein is CASSLKRGNEQFF.